One sample yielded the 2 T cell receptor beta chains listed below, sequenced in a study of shared clonotypes between healthy human individuals. Profiled with immunoSEQ multiplex PCR; TCRdb holds only in-frame clones, not every one. The data hold 750,000 to 1,000,000 clones, with 80% to 95% observed a single time. CD45RO-negative CD8 cells positively selected for CCR7 made up the naive population, which excluded terminally differentiated effector memory CD45RA+ cells. The sample comprised naive CD8+ T cells sorted from blood. These receptors all stem from a man under 40 in good health.

This clone was seen a single time. This chain links TRBV5-6 with TRBJ2-2; 10 bases are shared with TRBD2. V trimming: 4 bases; J trimming: 5 bases; junction bases outside the gene matches: 5. CDR1 SGHDT and CDR2 YYEEEE come from the germline V gene. The CDR3 consists of 15 residues. CDR3 DNA sequence: TGTGCCAGCAGCACCGGGACTAGCGTAACCGGGGAGCTGTTTTTT. Translating it yields CASSTGTSVTGELFF.

The V and J genes are TRBV5-5 and TRBJ1-1, with 8 bases fitting TRBD1. The CDR3 runs to 16 residues. The V segment lost 3 bases and the J segment 0 bases; nucleotides outside the gene matches: 7. Germline V gene lookup returns CDR1 SGHKS and CDR2 YYEKEE (reference sequence). CDR3 sequence: CASSYGQGVMNTEAFF. The CDR3 coding sequence is TGTGCCAGCAGCTATGGACAGGGAGTTATGAACACTGAAGCTTTCTTT.